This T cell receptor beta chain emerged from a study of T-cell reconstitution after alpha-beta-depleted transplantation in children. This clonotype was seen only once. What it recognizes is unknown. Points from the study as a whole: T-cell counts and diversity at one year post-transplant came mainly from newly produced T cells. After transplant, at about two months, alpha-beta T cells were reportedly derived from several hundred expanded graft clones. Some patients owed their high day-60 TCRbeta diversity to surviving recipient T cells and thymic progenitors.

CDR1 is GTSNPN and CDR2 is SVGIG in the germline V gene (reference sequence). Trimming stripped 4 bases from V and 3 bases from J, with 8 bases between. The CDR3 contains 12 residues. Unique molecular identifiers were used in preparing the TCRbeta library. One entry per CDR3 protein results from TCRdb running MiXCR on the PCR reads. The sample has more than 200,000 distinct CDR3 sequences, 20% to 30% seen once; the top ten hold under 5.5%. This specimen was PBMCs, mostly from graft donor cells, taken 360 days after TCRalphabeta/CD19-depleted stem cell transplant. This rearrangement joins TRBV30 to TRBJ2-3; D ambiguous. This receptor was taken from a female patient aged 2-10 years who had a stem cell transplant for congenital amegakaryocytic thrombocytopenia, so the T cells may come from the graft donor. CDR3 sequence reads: CAWNPNTDTQYF. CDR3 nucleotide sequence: TGTGCCTGGAATCCGAATACAGATACGCAGTATTTT. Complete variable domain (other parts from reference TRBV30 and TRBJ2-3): SQTIHQWPATLVQPVGSPLSLECTVEGTSNPNLYWYRQAAGRGLQLLFYSVGIGQISSEVPQNLSASRPQDRQFILSSKKLLLSDSGFYLCAWNPNTDTQYFGPGTRLTVL.